This T cell receptor (beta chain) derives from a study of cytomegalovirus exposure and HLA in healthy donors (dated 2017 in TCRdb). In the study overall: An earlier analysis of approximately 640 of the donors reported roughly 300 Gb of sequence data and 100 million to 140 million unique TCR beta sequences from 190 million or so T cells. The study used immunosequencing to profile the T cell repertoires of several hundred subjects and linked those repertoires to cytomegalovirus serostatus. A later genetic analysis used genome-wide SNP genotypes for about 65% of the roughly 670 donors, treating that subset as a discovery cohort. To predict cytomegalovirus infection status, the study combined high-throughput TCR immunosequencing, statistical association of individual TCRs with disease status, and machine learning. Donor age, sex, ethnicity and CMV serostatus were collected together with the repertoire data. A later analysis re-examined previously published TCR beta repertoires from more than 650 donors and added high-resolution HLA genotyping to investigate patterns of TCR occurrence. An early release covering some 640 HLA-typed donors comprised about 300 gigabases of sequencing data and about 90 million unique TCR sequences. Among 300 to 450 genotyped donors of the cohort, an average of roughly 240,000 unique TCR beta nucleotide sequences were sequenced per donor, 15% to 20% of them non-productive. The genetic ancestry cluster associated with self-reported Caucasian donors included about four fifths of the approximately 430 genotyped donors. In addition to the first cohort of 650 to 800 subjects, a separate validation cohort of 120 different subjects was used. The number of donors typed differed by locus, with roughly 620-640 for A, B, C, DRB1 and DQB1, roughly 520 for DQA1, 606 for DPA1, and 450 to 480 for DPB1. Rather than using new phenotypic data, the later analysis identified candidate immune exposures from TCR beta sequences and from how often those sequences occurred across donors. Both class I and class II loci were covered by HLA typing, at four-digit resolution. Every discovery cohort repertoire had been produced on one sequencing platform. An earlier analysis of 587 of the donors applied high-throughput TCR beta sequencing to assess whether each TCR beta V gene segment acted as functional or pseudogenic. The study aimed to test whether signatures of past pathogen exposure could be identified by cataloging public T cell receptors. Roughly 5 DR-DQ haplotypes were handled as single units for association and clustering because linkage in the cohort was strong.

Summary of the overall study and its limitations: Roughly uniform sequencing depth across donors was assumed in presence/absence analyses, although this assumption may not hold. Three of the identified cytomegalovirus-associated TCR beta chains were confirmed in vitro to be specific for cytomegalovirus antigens. In this cohort, only TCR beta chains were sequenced, and detectable features were limited by the absence of alpha or paired-chain data. A total of 150 to 200 TCR beta chains were listed by the study as associated with cytomegalovirus. In a later analysis, the rate of TCR association differed among HLA loci, with DRB1 alleles having the most associated TCRs and HLA-C alleles having the fewest. Some IMGT-functional V segments, including TRBV6-2 and TRBV6-3, could not be told apart with the 87-base-pair reads, so those segments were excluded. In both the original and validation cohorts, the classifier was reported to diagnose cytomegalovirus status with high specificity and sensitivity. Linkage disequilibrium might explain the correlated functional status among segregating V segments, but an unknown experimental factor could not be excluded. Compared with the approximately 720-donor mean, donors in an Asian-associated ancestry cluster had fewer N-insertions in productive TCRs, according to a later genetic analysis. A later genetic analysis associated a missense DCLRE1C variant with V-gene and J-gene trimming of TCR beta chains, and an independent cohort replicated the association. Broadly in line with IMGT annotations, most TCR beta V segments showed up in productive rearrangements about 90% or about 30% of the time in an earlier analysis of 450 to 750 of the donors. Because counts were too low, around 17 rarely observed V segments, including chromosome 9 orphons, were left out of the earlier analysis of approximately 500 of the donors. Most TCR sequences were seen in very few donors, while some public TCRs were found in many individuals. In a later analysis, most CMV-associated TCR beta chains were found to appear HLA-restricted, with HLA associations seemingly driven largely by CMV exposure. A further reported finding was that TCR beta sequences accurately predicted the HLA-A and HLA-B alleles for most subjects in the first cohort. The only immune exposure information available for the cohort was CMV serostatus. Because HLA typing was missing for some donors at each locus, association tests included only the typed subset. A group of highly shared sequence variants was considered likely to be a technical artifact of the sequencing pipeline. Assigning TCR associations to individual alleles was difficult when HLA alleles, especially DR and DQ, strongly co-occurred. In a later analysis, HLA-associated TCR beta chains showed more clonal expansion and lower generation probabilities than non-associated chains that were equally common. According to the authors, the approach could potentially be generalized to other disease states and immunological phenotypes. Several of the top co-occurrence clusters appeared to be linked to parvovirus B19, influenza, CMV and Epstein-Barr virus, according to a later analysis. Specific HLA alleles were associated with 15,000 to 20,000 TCR beta sequences at a false discovery rate of 0.05 in a later analysis.

The protocol used for the library was the immunoSEQ multiplex PCR assay. For the multiplex PCR, a mixture combining 60 forward primers for TCR Vbeta segments and 13 reverse primers for TCR Jbeta segments was used. A multiplex PCR assay on genomic DNA amplified the CDR3 region of rearranged TCR beta genes. Amplified TCR beta libraries were sequenced as 87-base-pair reads on the Illumina HiSeq System. Turning to the authors' computational methods: A later analysis tallied approximately 87 million unique TCR beta chains across the 640 or so repertoires, and some 10 million of those chains were shared by two or more donors. A nearest-neighbor algorithm error-corrected the raw reads and collapsed the reads into unique sequences, merging closely related sequences to remove PCR and sequencing errors. V, D and J gene segments were assigned by aligning CDR3 sequences to IMGT reference sequences. For a sequence to be retained, at least a six-nucleotide match to both a V gene segment and a J gene segment was required. Rearrangements were classified as productive when the CDR3 lacked stop codons and remained in frame with V and J, and all other rearrangements were classified as non-productive. Following IMGT convention, CDR3 was defined as the stretch from the second conserved V-encoded cysteine to the conserved J-encoded phenylalanine. In an earlier analysis of roughly 580 of the donors, sequences lacking an unambiguous match to a single V gene segment were excluded. In an earlier analysis of around 600 of the donors, V segments were called functional above 56.7% productive rearrangements and were called segregating when the between-donor standard deviation exceeded 5%. To diagnose cytomegalovirus status from the catalog of TCR beta chain sequences, a statistical classification framework was built. In a later analysis, V and J genes were assigned by comparing TCR nucleotide sequences against IMGT/GENE-DB human TR gene sequences. A later analysis assigned CDR3 sequences and most-parsimonious VDJ recombination scenarios with the TCRdist pipeline. In a later analysis, each TCR beta chain was defined by its CDR3 amino acid sequence together with its V-gene family, and reads lacking a unique V-gene family were excluded. To address suspected cross-contamination and a sequencing artifact, a later analysis removed approximately 600 highly shared, low-generation-probability nucleotide sequences. For each public chain, a later analysis derived a clonal expansion index from normalized ranks of inferred template counts within each repertoire. Generation probabilities in a later analysis came from a VDJ recombination model fitted to out-of-frame rearrangements, and those results were checked against IGoR. Hypergeometric tests were used in a later analysis to score TCR-TCR, TCR-HLA and TCR-CMV co-occurrence, with a repertoire-size bias correction applied to the TCR pairs. A later analysis estimated false discovery rates by permuting HLA or CMV assignments 20 times. In a later analysis, co-occurring TCRs were grouped using DBSCAN, with TCRdist sequence similarity added in when clustering inside HLA-allele-positive subsets. For co-occurrence clustering, repertoires with fewer than 30,000 or more than 120,000 public chains were excluded, along with four to six repertoires with anomalous nucleotide sharing. Not all clones reach the TCRdb copy of this immuneACCESS table, which keeps in-frame sequences only. Checked studies attribute under half of the gap to unresolved V genes and leave the rest unexplained. V and J calls and clone size are those listed in that table; D and trimming were worked out from the DNA. The sample table contains 110,000 to 150,000 clones; only one count was recorded for 80% to 85% of them. Over 1% of the sample rests with the top ten.

Spanning cysteine to phenylalanine, the CDR3 consists of 20 amino acids. Only the CDR3 DNA stays, 60 bases, in frame from base 1. In total, 630 or so healthy bone marrow donors made up the cohort. All cohort members were sampled while nominally healthy, although unrecorded immune exposures were likely present. The donor was CMV seropositive and belonged to the group of 250 to 300 seropositive cohort members. A peripheral blood sample was collected from each donor, and TCR beta sequencing was performed on peripheral blood mononuclear cells. Genomic DNA extraction from the blood cell samples was performed with the Qiagen DNeasy Blood Extraction Kit. In its sample, this clone was seen once. Its binding antigen is unknown. No base qualities exist here, and no much larger clone lies one base off it.

This TCR was recovered from a male donor in good health and CMV-seropositive. The chain couples TRBV21-1 to TRBJ2-2; the D call TRBD2 from the table was never checked on the DNA. TRBV21-1 is assigned pseudogene status. Source material: PBMCs. The DNA is TGTGCCAGCACCTATGGGGGACCAGCGGGAGGGGACGAGGACACCGGGGAGCTGTTTTTT. Its product reads: CASTYGGPAGGDEDTGELFF.